This T cell receptor (beta chain) is drawn from a study of T-cell memory formation after mild COVID-19. The study, taken as a whole, reports: CD4+ contracting clones lay mainly in CM and EM, CD8+ ones in EMRA. CD4+ bias marked clones expanding day 15 to 37, unlike balanced contracting clones. Within pre-infection memory, some responding clones were found, suggesting cross-reactive memory joined.

Constant-segment primers were used for 5'RACE, and the resulting TCR alpha and TCR beta cDNA libraries carried sample barcodes and UMIs. TCRdb called the 5' RACE reads again in MiXCR, with one record for every CDR3 protein. Of under 400,000 distinct CDR3 sequences detected, 28% appear once; the ten largest clones hold 13%. This clonotype was detected a few times. The target antigen is unknown. V lost 10 bases to trimming and J lost 7 bases, with 20 bases between them. Germline V gene lookup returns CDR1 MNHEY and CDR2 SMNVEV (reference sequence). This CDR3 is built from 13 residues. The chain combines TRBV27 with TRBJ2-7; D remains unclear. Sequenced material: PBMCs or a T cell subset sorted from them (not recorded which). The receptor was derived from an adult woman who had mild COVID-19 (a few samples of this study predate the infection). Cell type and time point are not known. Written as DNA, the CDR3 is TGTGCCACCTCCCGGACGGCGAACTCGGAGCAGTACTTC. Translated, it gives CATSRTANSEQYF.